Listed below are T cell receptor beta chains from one sample, sequenced in a study of blood T cell repertoires in COVID-19. Only in-frame clones appear in the TCRdb table, and some are missing; sequencing was by immunoSEQ multiplex PCR. The profile covers approximately 40,000 clones, with 70% to 90% appearing a single time and about 2.3% taken by the ten largest. The specimen was peripheral blood. These receptors came from a human donor in a cohort sampled during active COVID-19. The CDR3 runs from the conserved cysteine through the conserved F or W. Fields, in order: J gene, D gene, V gene, clone size, CDR3 protein, CDR3 DNA. A D gene is named only where the DNA matches it firmly. Part of the rows lack a size; the others show once, few, many or a class for expanded clones.

J gene: TRBJ2-6; D gene: NA; V gene: TRBV9; clone size: once; CDR3 protein: CASSAGAVRPSGANVLTF; CDR3 DNA: TGTGCCAGCAGCGCAGGGGCGGTAAGGCCTTCTGGGGCCAACGTCCTGACTTTC
J gene: TRBJ2-5; D gene: TRBD2; V gene: TRBV4-2; clone size: NA; CDR3 protein: CASSQEGGGATETQYF; CDR3 DNA: TGTGCCAGCAGCCAAGAAGGCGGGGGGGCCACAGAGACCCAGTACTTC
J gene: TRBJ1-1; D gene: TRBD1; V gene: TRBV7-9; clone size: NA; CDR3 protein: CASSFGTGGTEAFF; CDR3 DNA: TGTGCCAGCAGCTTCGGGACAGGGGGCACTGAAGCTTTCTTT
J gene: TRBJ1-1; D gene: TRBD1; V gene: TRBV7-9; clone size: NA; CDR3 protein: CAERRDRGDAFF; CDR3 DNA: TGTGCCGAAAGACGGGACAGGGGGGACGCTTTCTTT
J gene: TRBJ1-5; D gene: NA; V gene: TRBV2; clone size: NA; CDR3 protein: CASSVGRGERPQHF; CDR3 DNA: TGTGCCAGCAGTGTTGGAAGGGGCGAACGGCCCCAGCATTTT
J gene: TRBJ1-1; D gene: NA; V gene: TRBV6-5; clone size: NA; CDR3 protein: CASRTPENTEAFF; CDR3 DNA: TGTGCCAGCAGGACACCAGAGAACACTGAAGCTTTCTTT
J gene: TRBJ1-4; D gene: NA; V gene: TRBV4-1; clone size: once; CDR3 protein: CASSQEGRGKLFF; CDR3 DNA: TGCGCCAGCAGCCAAGAAGGGCGGGGAAAACTGTTTTTT
J gene: TRBJ2-1; D gene: TRBD2; V gene: TRBV7-9; clone size: NA; CDR3 protein: CASSLRPGGANNEQFF; CDR3 DNA: TGTGCCAGCAGCTTAAGGCCCGGGGGGGCCAACAATGAGCAGTTCTTC
J gene: TRBJ1-5; D gene: NA; V gene: TRBV5-5; clone size: NA; CDR3 protein: CASSPGGVILEKQPQHF; CDR3 DNA: TGTGCCAGCAGCCCCGGGGGGGTCATCCTGGAAAAACAGCCCCAGCATTTT
J gene: TRBJ1-5; D gene: TRBD1; V gene: TRBV10-3; clone size: NA; CDR3 protein: CAISESGRGHQPQHF; CDR3 DNA: TGTGCCATCAGTGAGTCAGGCAGGGGGCATCAGCCCCAGCATTTT
J gene: TRBJ2-7; D gene: NA; V gene: TRBV6-5; clone size: NA; CDR3 protein: CASIRGGETIYEQYF; CDR3 DNA: TGTGCCAGCATAAGAGGGGGAGAGACGATTTACGAGCAGTACTTC
J gene: TRBJ1-4; D gene: NA; V gene: TRBV5-1; clone size: few; CDR3 protein: CASSLAENSATNEKLFF; CDR3 DNA: TGCGCCAGCAGCTTGGCCGAAAACAGTGCAACTAATGAAAAACTGTTTTTT
J gene: TRBJ2-1; D gene: TRBD1; V gene: TRBV23-1; clone size: NA; CDR3 protein: CASSPATGNNEQFF; CDR3 DNA: TGCGCCAGCAGTCCCGCGACAGGGAACAATGAGCAGTTCTTC
J gene: TRBJ2-3; D gene: NA; V gene: TRBV5-5; clone size: NA; CDR3 protein: CASSSVTLDTQYF; CDR3 DNA: TGTGCCAGCAGCTCCGTCACATTGGATACGCAGTATTTT
J gene: TRBJ2-3; D gene: NA; V gene: TRBV18; clone size: once; CDR3 protein: CASSPRGGRTDTQYF; CDR3 DNA: TGTGCCAGCTCACCACGGGGGGGCCGCACAGATACGCAGTATTTT
J gene: TRBJ2-7; D gene: NA; V gene: TRBV27; clone size: NA; CDR3 protein: CASSFGGEQYF; CDR3 DNA: TGTGCCAGCAGTTTCGGAGGCGAGCAGTACTTC
J gene: TRBJ2-1; D gene: TRBD2; V gene: TRBV10-2; clone size: NA; CDR3 protein: CASSEKRAGIDEQFF; CDR3 DNA: TGCGCCAGCAGTGAGAAGCGAGCGGGGATCGATGAGCAGTTCTTC
J gene: TRBJ1-5; D gene: TRBD1; V gene: TRBV6-5; clone size: NA; CDR3 protein: CASSYPRDRDQPQHF; CDR3 DNA: TGTGCCAGCAGTTACCCCAGGGACAGGGACCAGCCCCAGCATTTT
J gene: TRBJ2-4; D gene: TRBD1; V gene: TRBV9; clone size: NA; CDR3 protein: CASSQDRGNIQYF; CDR3 DNA: TGTGCCAGCAGTCAGGACAGGGGAAACATTCAGTACTTC
J gene: TRBJ2-3; D gene: NA; V gene: TRBV9; clone size: NA; CDR3 protein: CASSVGQGWTDTQYF; CDR3 DNA: TGTGCCAGCAGCGTAGGGCAGGGTTGGACAGATACGCAGTATTTT